This T cell receptor (beta chain) was profiled in a study of T-cell reconstitution after alpha-beta-depleted transplantation in children. Study results and caveats: Reported findings indicate that, about two months after transplant, alpha-beta T cells came from several hundred expanded clones, which were derived from non-depleted graft cells.

This CDR3 has 13 amino acids. Germline V lookup: CDR1 DFQATT, CDR2 SNEGSKA (reference sequence). Trimming left V 8 bases short and J 4 bases short, with 17 bases between. During its preparation, the TCRbeta library received unique molecular identifiers. TCRdb redid the calling of the PCR reads with MiXCR, one entry per CDR3 protein. The sample shows 500,000 to 600,000 distinct CDR3 sequences, 25% to 30% of them seen only once. Comment on this clonotype: Its antigen is unidentified.

The source was PBMCs, collected before TCRalphabeta/CD19-depleted stem cell transplant. This chain connects TRBV20-1 to TRBJ2-5, with D maybe TRBD1 (7 bases). This sequence originates from a boy under two years old with Wiskott-Aldrich syndrome, due to receive a stem cell transplant. The CDR3 sequence: CSPRRRGLETQYF. In DNA form, the CDR3 reads TGCAGTCCCCGAAGGAGGGGGCTAGAGACCCAGTACTTC.